This T cell receptor beta chain was profiled in a study of identical twins. Whole-study results and caveats: It was out-of-frame TCR alpha sharing in monozygotic twins that models underestimated. Conclusions were drawn cross-sectionally by statistical analysis, without following the same donors. Among beta out-of-frame sequences, excess sharing between twins appeared weaker.

Germline trimming cut 2 bases from V and 8 bases from J; bases unmatched to any gene: 6. The germline V gene has CDR1 MNHEY and CDR2 SVGEGT. This CDR3 has 14 amino acids. Addition of a universal primer site occurred through template switching, and cDNA carried unique molecular identifiers. TCRdb reanalysed the 5' RACE reads using MiXCR and keeps one entry per CDR3 protein. The sample consists of more than 650,000 distinct CDR3 sequences, around 6% of them appearing once. This clonotype was observed at least ten times. Antigen: not known. Material for sequencing was naive T cells sorted from blood. The rearrangement links TRBV6-2 or TRBV6-3 to TRBJ2-1, with TRBD1 identical over 7 bases. The source of this sequence is a man between 18 and 29 years old in good health. The CDR3: CASSYHDRAHEQFF. The CDR3 DNA sequence: TGTGCCAGCAGTTACCATGACAGGGCCCATGAGCAGTTCTTC.